The 27 T cell receptor beta chains given below trace back to one sample, sequenced in a study of radiotherapy plus CTLA-4 blockade in lung cancer. Profiling relied on immunoSEQ multiplex PCR, and the TCRdb table lists in-frame clones only, not all of them. The sample yields under 95,000 clones, roughly 79% seen once. The sample in question was peripheral blood, obtained from a patient treated with radiotherapy plus ipilimumab. These receptors were obtained from a human donor with non-small cell lung cancer whose response to radiotherapy plus ipilimumab could not be evaluated. Some clones in this sample may be carry-over from other donors' samples.

In its sample, this clone was seen a few times. The J gene is TRBJ2-7, the V gene TRBV19; the match to TRBD2 covers 10 bases. Germline loops: CDR1 LNHDA, CDR2 SQIVND (reference sequence). The CDR3 contains 15 residues. Trimming took 3 bases from V and 4 from J; bases not matched to a gene: 6. In DNA, the CDR3 is TGTGCCAGTAGTATGTTCACTAGCGGGGTTTACGAGCAGTACTTC. Translating it yields CASSMFTSGVYEQYF.

The chain combines TRBV7-2 with TRBJ1-1, with D tentatively TRBD1 (5 bases). Germline CDR1 SGHTA, CDR2 FQGNSA. Trimming took off 5 bases at V and 7 bases at J, with 20 bases between the two ends. This CDR3 has 15 amino acids. CDR3 amino acids: CASSANMAGLGEAFF. The CDR3 bases are TGTGCCAGCAGCGCCAACATGGCAGGGTTAGGTGAAGCTTTCTTT.

This clone was seen more than once but under ten times. The rearrangement uses TRBV5-1 and TRBJ2-5, with D possibly TRBD2 on 6 matching bases. V dropped 6 bases and J dropped 9 bases, with 21 bases sitting between them. The CDR3 loop spans 14 amino acids. Germline loops: CDR1 SGHRS, CDR2 YFSETQ. CDR3 sequence reads: CASTAGLVQRAQYF. In DNA, the CDR3 is TGCGCCAGCACCGCGGGCCTAGTACAGCGGGCCCAGTACTTC.

This sequence joins TRBV5-4 and TRBJ2-5, with 7 bases aligning to TRBD2. V gave up 0 bases and J gave up 5 bases; unmatched junction bases: 1. Germline CDR1 and CDR2: SGHNT and YYREEE (reference sequence). This CDR3 is built from 13 residues. For the CDR3, the DNA is TGTGCCAGCAGCTTGGGGGGAGGGGAGACCCAGTACTTC. Translation: CASSLGGGETQYF.

The chain joins TRBV19 to TRBJ1-2; D may be TRBD1 (5 bases). Trimming cost V 6 bases and J 4 bases, with 15 bases left between them. The CDR3 runs to 14 residues. CDR1 and CDR2 from the germline V gene are LNHDA and SQIVND (reference sequence). DNA of the CDR3: TGTGCCAGTAGCTCGAGAAGCAGGGCCTATGGCTACACCTTC. This gives the protein CASSSRSRAYGYTF.

This sequence joins TRBV7-2 and TRBJ2-7; TRBD2 matches at 9 bases. Germline V lookup: CDR1 SGHTA, CDR2 FQGNSA. This CDR3 is built from 15 residues. V gave up 1 base and J gave up 3 bases; unmatched junction bases: 4. The CDR3 reads CASSLGASGVYEQYF. Here the CDR3 DNA reads TGTGCCAGCAGCTTAGGGGCTAGCGGGGTCTACGAGCAGTACTTC.

This clone was seen a few times. The chain uses TRBV19 and TRBJ2-2; 9 bases are shared with TRBD1. Germline CDR1 and CDR2: LNHDA and SQIVND (reference sequence). The CDR3 length is 17 residues. J lost 1 base, V lost 5 bases, and 8 bases had no gene match. The CDR3, as DNA: TGTGCCAGTAGTTCCGGTCTGGGACAGGGGAACACCGGGGAGCTGTTTTTT. Its translation is CASSSGLGQGNTGELFF.

The chain recombines TRBV6-1 with TRBJ1-5, with a possible D match to TRBD1 (5 bases). Germline CDR1 reads MNHNS; CDR2 reads SASEGT. Trimming pared 6 bases from V and 5 bases from J, leaving 17 bases between. The CDR3 contains 15 residues. This CDR3 is CASSPNPGEDQPQHF. Here the CDR3 DNA reads TGTGCCAGCAGCCCGAATCCGGGGGAGGATCAGCCCCAGCATTTT.

The V gene is TRBV6-5, the J gene TRBJ1-3, with TRBD1 matching 9 bases. Trimming took 2 bases from V and 0 from J; bases not matched to a gene: 2. This CDR3 comprises 16 residues. Germline loops: CDR1 MNHEY, CDR2 SVGAGI. CDR3 residues: CASSYGTGRSGNTIYF. DNA for the CDR3: TGTGCCAGCAGTTACGGGACAGGGCGCTCTGGAAACACCATATATTTT.

The genes are TRBV27 and TRBJ2-2; TRBD1 matches at 9 bases. V was pared by 5 bases and J by 1 base, with 11 bases of the junction left unmatched. CDR3 length equals 18 residues. The germline gives CDR1 MNHEY, CDR2 SMNVEV (reference sequence). The CDR3 reads CASSPPDRDRVNTGELFF. In nucleotides, the CDR3 is TGTGCCAGCAGTCCCCCGGACCGGGACAGGGTGAACACCGGGGAGCTGTTTTTT.

This clone has only one observation. This chain joins TRBV5-1 and TRBJ2-3; possibly TRBD2 for D (5 bases). This CDR3 has 15 amino acids. V gave up 4 bases and J gave up 4 bases, with 16 bases separating them. Per the germline V gene, CDR1 is SGHRS and CDR2 is YFSETQ. The CDR3 nucleotides are TGCGCCAGCAGCCTCGGAGGAACGAGGGCAGATACGCAGTATTTT. It specifies CASSLGGTRADTQYF.

The genes are TRBV19 and TRBJ2-1; a possible D gene is TRBD1 (5 bases). The germline V gene encodes CDR1 LNHDA and CDR2 SQIVND (reference sequence). CDR3 size: 13 residues. V shed 5 bases and J shed 9 bases, with 14 bases lying between them. The CDR3, as DNA: TGTGCCAGTAGTGCCCAGGGTATGGGTGAGCAGTTCTTC. Translated, it gives CASSAQGMGEQFF.

The chain has TRBV29-1 and TRBJ1-2, with 10 positions matching TRBD1. The ends lost 7 bases at V and 3 bases at J; junction bases unmatched: 8. This CDR3 contains 14 residues. CDR1 SQVTM and CDR2 ANQGSEA come from the germline V gene. CDR3 amino acids: CSAGGTGDHYGYTF. CDR3 bases: TGCAGCGCAGGAGGGACAGGGGACCACTATGGCTACACCTTC.

This clone was counted once. CDR3 coding DNA: TGTGCCAGCAGCTTGGCAGGGGCTCGGACCGGGGAGCTGTTTTTT. This gives the protein CASSLAGARTGELFF. The chain employs TRBV11-3 and TRBJ2-2; a weak D match, TRBD1 (6 bases). The CDR3 contains 15 residues. Per germline, CDR1 SGHNT and CDR2 YENEEA. The V end was cut by 3 bases, the J end by 5 bases, with 13 bases between. The full variable domain, completed using reference TRBV11-3 and TRBJ2-2, is EAGVVQSPRYKIIEKKQPVAFWCNPISGHNTLYWYLQNLGQGPELLIRYENEEAVDDSQLPKDRFSAERLKGVDSTLKIQPAELGDSAVYLCASSLAGARTGELFFGEGSRLTVL.

This clone occurred a few times. The rearrangement links TRBV7-9 to TRBJ1-1; D gene ambiguous. This CDR3 is built from 14 residues. V dropped 0 bases and J dropped 1 base, with 6 bases sitting between them. Germline CDR1 is SEHNR and CDR2 is FQNEAQ (reference sequence). The CDR3 loop reads CASSLAPQNTEAFF. The CDR3 coding sequence is TGTGCCAGCAGCTTAGCCCCCCAGAACACTGAAGCTTTCTTT.

Many counts were recorded for this clone. The chain couples TRBV10-1 to TRBJ2-7, with 8 bases lining up with TRBD1. Germline CDR1 WNHNN, CDR2 SYGVQD (reference sequence). Germline trimming cut 6 bases from V and 3 bases from J; bases unmatched to any gene: 7. The CDR3 runs 14 residues. The CDR3 spells CASRPGGLVYEQYF. CDR3 nucleotide sequence: TGCGCCAGCAGGCCAGGGGGCCTTGTCTACGAGCAGTACTTC.

The genes are TRBV10-3 and TRBJ1-2; the match to TRBD1 covers 9 bases. The CDR3 consists of 14 residues. The V gene end was trimmed by 7 bases and the J gene end by 2 bases; junction bases not matched to a gene: 5. Germline V gene sequence: CDR1 ENHRY, CDR2 SYGVKD. The chain's CDR3 is CAIKSGTGNYGYTF. In nucleotides, the CDR3 is TGTGCCATCAAGTCCGGGACAGGGAACTATGGCTACACCTTC.

V gene TRBV9 combines with J gene TRBJ2-3; TRBD2 matches 8 bases. Trimming at V came to 0 bases and at J to 3 bases, leaving 6 bases not matched to a gene. Germline V gene data show CDR1 as SGDLS and CDR2 as YYNGEE. The CDR3 loop spans 16 amino acids. The CDR3: CASSVGSGGRTDTQYF. CDR3 DNA sequence: TGTGCCAGCAGCGTAGGGAGCGGGGGCCGTACAGATACGCAGTATTTT.

This clone was seen only a few times. Written as DNA, the CDR3 is TGTGCCAGCTCATCGGGACAGGGTCACTATGGCTACACCTTC. Its protein product is CASSSGQGHYGYTF. The genes are TRBV18 and TRBJ1-2; 9 nucleotides match TRBD1. The CDR3 runs to 14 residues. After removal of 5 bases from V and 3 bases from J, the junction contained 4 bases not matched to a gene. Looked up from germline, CDR1 is KGHSH and CDR2 is LQKENI.

The CDR3 loop reads CASSLVRGSNQPQHF. In DNA form, the CDR3 reads TGTGCCAGCAGCTTAGTCAGGGGAAGCAATCAGCCCCAGCATTTT. This chain connects TRBV7-2 to TRBJ1-5; TRBD1 might be the D (6 bases). The V gene's germline CDR1 is SGHTA and CDR2 FQGNSA. Trimming left V 1 base short and J 1 base short, with 8 bases between. There are 15 residues in the CDR3.

The sample holds one count of this clone. V and J are TRBV5-4 and TRBJ2-5, with 7 bases that match TRBD2. Germline CDR1 and CDR2: SGHNT and YYREEE (reference sequence). J gave up 2 bases and V 1 base, and 8 bases lay outside the gene matches. This CDR3 comprises 16 residues. The CDR3 DNA reads as TGTGCCAGCAGCTTGTGGGGGGGAGCCTCGCAAGAGACCCAGTACTTC. It translates to CASSLWGGASQETQYF.

About this clone itself: One junction end does not reproduce the germline sequence, and a read error may be involved. The same CDR3 is also encoded by other DNA sequences in this sample. The genes are TRBV7-8 and TRBJ2-3; tentative D call: TRBD2 (6 bases). Germline CDR1 and CDR2: SGHVS and FQNEAQ. The length of the CDR3 is 16 residues. The CDR3 is CASSLAIGGRTDTQYF. DNA of the CDR3: TGTGCTAGCAGCTTAGCCATCGGGGGTAGGACAGATACGCAGTATTTT.

The chain is built from TRBV7-6 and TRBJ1-5, with unresolved D. The CDR3 covers 14 residues. The germline V and J ends were trimmed by 5 bases and 4 bases, with 12 bases remaining between them. Germline V gene sequence: CDR1 SGHVS, CDR2 FNYEAQ. The chain's CDR3 is CASSAGIGNQPQHF. In nucleotides, the CDR3 is TGTGCCAGCAGCGCCGGGATCGGGAATCAGCCCCAGCATTTT.

The chain employs TRBV5-1 and TRBJ2-3, with unresolved D. Germline CDR1 is SGHRS and CDR2 is YFSETQ. The ends were cut back, 1 base at V and 0 bases at J, with 6 bases in the middle. The CDR3 sequence is 14 residues long. The CDR3 region is CASSLTASTDTQYF. CDR3 sequence (DNA): TGCGCCAGCAGCTTGACAGCTAGCACAGATACGCAGTATTTT.

The V gene is TRBV27, the J gene TRBJ2-7, with D possibly TRBD1 on 6 matching bases. CDR1 MNHEY and CDR2 SMNVEV come from the germline V gene (reference sequence). The V end lost 5 bases, the J end lost 2 bases, and 10 bases lay between the germline ends. The CDR3 covers 13 residues. The CDR3: CASSPTGPYEQYF. DNA for the CDR3: TGTGCCAGCAGTCCTACAGGGCCCTACGAGCAGTACTTC.

The gene calls are TRBV11-2 and TRBJ1-2; D is unresolved. The V gene lost 1 base and the J gene lost 5 bases, with 8 bases spanning the gap. Germline CDR1 is SGHAT and CDR2 is FQNNGV. This CDR3 comprises 13 residues. CDR3 sequence reads: CASSLVRFYGYTF. Here the CDR3 DNA reads TGTGCCAGCAGCTTAGTCCGTTTTTATGGCTACACCTTC.

The rearrangement uses TRBV6-6 and TRBJ1-1; D gene ambiguous. V dropped 2 bases and J dropped 1 base, with 8 bases sitting between them. CDR3 length equals 14 residues. CDR1 is MNHNY and CDR2 is SVGAGI in the germline V gene (reference sequence). The CDR3 sequence is CASSYTGTNTEAFF. CDR3 bases: TGTGCCAGCAGTTACACGGGAACGAACACTGAAGCTTTCTTT.